Listed here are 11 T cell receptor beta chains from one sample, sequenced in a study of blood T cell repertoires in COVID-19. Generated by immunoSEQ multiplex PCR, the TCRdb table keeps only in-frame clones and is missing some. The sample lists hundreds of thousands of clones; roughly 85% were seen once. The sample consisted of peripheral blood. The origin of the receptors is a woman aged 70-85 years with active or convalescent COVID-19.

The chain recombines TRBV11-2 with TRBJ2-2; TRBD2 might be the D (6 bases). CDR1 SGHAT and CDR2 FQNNGV come from the germline V gene. The length of the CDR3 is 15 residues. V lost 3 bases, J lost 6 bases, and 14 bases lay in between. The CDR3, as DNA: TGTGCCAGCAGCTTCCGGCGATGGGGGGCCGGGGAGCTGTTTTTT. Amino acid sequence: CASSFRRWGAGELFF. The full variable domain, with the rest looked up from reference TRBV11-2 and TRBJ2-2, is EAGVAQSPRYKIIEKRQSVAFWCNPISGHATLYWYQQILGQGPKLLIQFQNNGVVDDSQLPKDRFSAERLKGVDSTLKIQPAKLEDSAVYLCASSFRRWGAGELFFGEGSRLTVL.

J is TRBJ2-3 and V is TRBV29-1; D unclear. The CDR3 has 14 amino acids. Trimming removed 4 bases from V and 2 bases from J, with 13 bases in between. Germline V gives CDR1 SQVTM, CDR2 ANQGSEA. The CDR3 bases are TGCAGCGTTGCCTTGTGGCAGGCCACAGATACGCAGTATTTT. Amino acid sequence: CSVALWQATDTQYF.

This clone was found a few times. The rearrangement uses TRBV6-5 and TRBJ1-5, with D perhaps TRBD1 (5 bases). V lost 6 bases and J 4 bases, leaving 10 bases between the germline ends. The germline V gene has CDR1 MNHEY and CDR2 SVGAGI. This CDR3 contains 13 residues. This CDR3 is CASRWGVNQPQHF. The CDR3 DNA follows: TGTGCCAGCAGATGGGGGGTAAATCAGCCCCAGCATTTT.

This chain joins TRBV6-5 and TRBJ2-1, with 8 bases that match TRBD2. V dropped 5 bases and J dropped 7; count of bases not matched to a gene: 7. The CDR3 is 14 residues long. CDR1 MNHEY and CDR2 SVGAGI come from the germline V gene. CDR3 in DNA: TGTGCCAGCAGTCCCCGGGGGGGCCTGAATGAGCAGTTCTTC. It is translated as CASSPRGGLNEQFF.

The chain employs TRBV11-2 and TRBJ1-2; D is undetermined. The CDR3 contains 15 residues. Deletions cut 1 base from V and 8 bases from J, with 17 bases between. Germline lookup yields CDR1 SGHAT and CDR2 FQNNGV. The CDR3 nucleotides read TGTGCCAGCAGCTTAGGGCCCTACTGGGAGACGGGCTACACCTTC. Amino acids: CASSLGPYWETGYTF.

The chain combines TRBV18 with TRBJ1-1; D uncertain. The ends were cut back, 3 bases at V and 0 bases at J, with 11 bases in the middle. CDR3 size: 15 residues. Germline V gene lookup returns CDR1 KGHSH and CDR2 LQKENI. The CDR3 spells CASSPGLNLNTEAFF. The CDR3 DNA follows: TGTGCCAGCTCACCCGGACTGAATTTGAACACTGAAGCTTTCTTT.

V usage is TRBV7-2 and J usage is TRBJ1-4; tentative D call: TRBD1 (6 bases). V lost 5 bases to trimming and J lost 4 bases, with 11 bases between them. Germline V gene data show CDR1 as SGHTA and CDR2 as FQGNSA. The length of the CDR3 is 14 residues. Here the CDR3 DNA reads TGTGCCAGCAGCGAGGGGGGGTTTAATGAAAAACTGTTTTTT. As protein: CASSEGGFNEKLFF.

The rearrangement joins TRBV6-2 or TRBV6-3 to TRBJ2-7; D may be TRBD1 (5 bases). V was cut by 2 bases and J by 3 bases, with 8 bases left in between. Germline V gives CDR1 MNHEY, CDR2 SVGEGT. There are 13 residues in the CDR3. CDR3 nucleotide sequence: TGTGCCAGCAGTTACCAGCAGGGCTACGAGCAGTACTTC. It translates to CASSYQQGYEQYF.

This clone appeared a few times. V usage is TRBV6-2 or TRBV6-3 and J usage is TRBJ2-1; perhaps TRBD2 as D (7 bases). Trimming removed 2 bases from V and 2 bases from J, with 13 bases in between. CDR1 is MNHEY and CDR2 is SVGEGT in the germline V gene. The CDR3 spans 16 residues. In nucleotides, the CDR3 is TGTGCCAGCAGTTACAGGGGGGGGGCACCCTACAATGAGCAGTTCTTC. This codes for CASSYRGGAPYNEQFF.

The DNA of the CDR3 is TGTGCCAGCAGTTCATTGTATCAGCCCCAGCATTTT. Its protein product is CASSSLYQPQHF. The chain carries TRBV12-3 or TRBV12-4 and TRBJ1-5; D unresolved. The germline V and J ends were trimmed by 4 bases and 5 bases, with 6 bases remaining between them. The CDR3 consists of 12 residues.

The CDR3 sequence is CAISESQGARGSQPQHF. The CDR3 nucleotides read TGTGCCATCAGTGAGTCGCAGGGGGCGAGGGGTAGTCAGCCCCAGCATTTT. The chain joins TRBV10-3 to TRBJ1-5, with 8 nucleotides matching TRBD1. The V and J ends lost 0 bases and 6 bases, in that order; junction bases with no gene match: 10. This CDR3 is 17 amino acids long. The V gene's germline CDR1 is ENHRY and CDR2 SYGVKD.